This passage covers 25 T cell receptor beta chains from one sample sequenced in a study of spatial heterogeneity in lung cancer. Study observations and caveats: Within tumors, counts of expanded alpha and beta TCRs tracked tumor mutation counts.

Time point given: sample taken at primary tumor resection. Antigen specificity for these receptors is unknown. TCRdb reanalysed the 5' RACE reads using MiXCR and keeps one entry per CDR3 protein. Of about 3,900 distinct CDR3 sequences listed, roughly 5.3% are singletons. The sample consisted of lung tumor tissue, taken at surgery. Receptor source: a female donor with early-stage non-small cell lung cancer.

By proportion, this clonotype is medium-sized. This chain connects TRBV20-1 to TRBJ2-2; D may be TRBD1 (5 bases). The ends were cut back, 3 bases at V and 1 base at J, with 9 bases in the middle. The CDR3 spans 14 residues. The germline gives CDR1 DFQATT, CDR2 SNEGSKA (reference sequence). In DNA, the CDR3 is TGCAGTGCTAGCGGACACCTGAACACCGGGGAGCTGTTTTTT. Protein sequence: CSASGHLNTGELFF.

This clonotype showed up many times. V and J are TRBV19 and TRBJ2-1, with TRBD2 matching 7 bases. With V trimmed by 7 bases and J by 6 bases, 21 bases remained unmatched. The germline V gene has CDR1 LNHDA and CDR2 SQIVND (reference sequence). CDR3 size: 18 residues. The CDR3: CASTGGGSTPWGGNEQFF. CDR3 coding DNA: TGTGCCAGTACAGGAGGCGGGAGTACCCCTTGGGGGGGCAATGAGCAGTTCTTC.

By share of the sample, this clonotype is medium-sized. This chain joins TRBV19 and TRBJ2-6, with D maybe TRBD1 (6 bases). CDR3 length equals 13 residues. Germline CDR1 and CDR2: LNHDA and SQIVND (reference sequence). Trimming took off 9 bases at V and 8 bases at J, with 14 bases between the two ends. The CDR3 spells CASLNRAPNVLTF. The CDR3 DNA reads TGTGCCAGCTTGAACAGGGCGCCCAACGTCCTGACTTTC.

This clonotype is categorized as medium-sized. The chain carries TRBV10-3 and TRBJ1-2; D call uncertain. Germline CDR1 and CDR2: ENHRY and SYGVKD. Trimming took 6 bases from V and 0 from J, leaving 17 bases between them. The CDR3 totals 16 residues. As DNA, the CDR3 is TGTGCCATCAGGTCGAGGGCCGGCCAAGCTAACTATGGCTACACCTTC. Protein: CAIRSRAGQANYGYTF.

By sample fraction, this clonotype is medium-sized (0.01 to 0.1%). The rearrangement links TRBV29-1 to TRBJ1-2; 8 bases fit TRBD1. V lost 3 bases and J lost 1; bases outside the gene matches: 7. There are 15 residues in the CDR3. Germline V gives CDR1 SQVTM, CDR2 ANQGSEA. The DNA for the CDR3 is TGCAGCGTTGAGGCGGGGACAGGTTATAACTATGGCTACACCTTC. Translation: CSVEAGTGYNYGYTF.

This clonotype came up many times. This sequence joins TRBV9 and TRBJ1-2; TRBD1 might be the D (5 bases). Germline loops: CDR1 SGDLS, CDR2 YYNGEE. The ends were cut back, 3 bases at V and 0 bases at J, with 9 bases in the middle. The CDR3 totals 14 residues. The DNA of the CDR3 is TGTGCCAGCAGCGCTCGAGGGGCTAACTATGGCTACACCTTC. Translation: CASSARGANYGYTF.

This clonotype was counted ten times or more. The chain couples TRBV6-5 to TRBJ2-5, with D unclear. This CDR3 is 14 amino acids long. Germline CDR1 reads MNHEY; CDR2 reads SVGAGI. Trimming shortened V by 2 bases and J by 1 base, and 8 bases separated the two germline ends. For the CDR3, the DNA is TGTGCCAGCAGTTACGGACCGAGCCAAGAGACCCAGTACTTC. Translated: CASSYGPSQETQYF.

By its share, this clonotype is medium-sized (0.01 to 0.1%). This chain uses TRBV20-1 with TRBJ2-2; TRBD2 aligns across 7 bases. V dropped 0 bases and J dropped 2; count of bases not matched to a gene: 6. CDR3 length equals 16 residues. The germline CDR1 and CDR2 sequences are DFQATT and SNEGSKA (reference sequence). The DNA for the CDR3 is TGCAGTGCTAGAGATCGGCAGGGACTAAACACCGGGGAGCTGTTTTTT. Its translation: CSARDRQGLNTGELFF.

By sample share, this clonotype is medium-sized. The genes are TRBV6-6 and TRBJ2-3, with 10 bases that match TRBD1. Germline CDR1 is MNHNY and CDR2 is SVGAGI (reference sequence). CDR3 length: 15 residues. The V and J ends lost 5 bases and 4 bases, in that order; junction bases with no gene match: 6. For the CDR3, the DNA is TGTGCCAGCAGTCAGGGACAGGGGAGCTCAGATACGCAGTATTTT. Its translation: CASSQGQGSSDTQYF.

The chain links TRBV4-1 to TRBJ2-5; the D is unclear. CDR3 length: 13 amino acids. The germline V and J ends were trimmed by 7 bases and 4 bases, with 13 bases remaining between them. Germline values: CDR1 MGHRA, CDR2 YSYEKL. CDR3 region: CASNLGSGETQYF. DNA of the CDR3: TGCGCCAGCAACCTGGGATCGGGAGAGACCCAGTACTTC.

By frequency in the sample, this clonotype is medium-sized. The CDR3 DNA sequence: TGTGCCAGCTCACCATACAGAATCGGGAGGATCCCAGATACGCAGTATTTT. This encodes CASSPYRIGRIPDTQYF. The chain couples TRBV18 to TRBJ2-3, with 7 bases matching TRBD2. The CDR3 covers 17 residues. CDR1 and CDR2 (germline): KGHSH, LQKENI. With 2 bases clipped from V and 4 bases from J, the junction kept 12 bases outside the gene matches.

In this sample, this clonotype turned up a few times. V is TRBV30 and J is TRBJ1-4; 9 nucleotides match TRBD1. The CDR3 runs to 16 residues. The germline V gene has CDR1 GTSNPN and CDR2 SVGIG (reference sequence). The J segment lost 7 bases and the V segment lost 0 bases, leaving 9 bases of the junction unmatched. In DNA form, the CDR3 reads TGTGCCTGGAGTGTCTACAGGGGGCGCGGGGGTGAAAAACTGTTTTTT. This encodes CAWSVYRGRGGEKLFF.

By share, this clonotype counts as medium-sized. The rearrangement uses TRBV5-1 and TRBJ2-5; 11 bases are a match to TRBD2. The CDR3 runs to 14 residues. Germline lookup yields CDR1 SGHRS and CDR2 YFSETQ. V was clipped by 0 bases and J by 8 bases; unmatched bases: 3. The CDR3 is CASSLATSGETQYF. The DNA of the CDR3 is TGCGCCAGCAGCTTGGCGACTAGCGGGGAAACCCAGTACTTC.

This clonotype is termed medium-sized. The chain joins TRBV6-2 or TRBV6-3 to TRBJ1-2, with D hard to call. The CDR3 extends over 15 amino acids. V lost 0 bases and J 4 bases, leaving 12 bases between the germline ends. CDR1 MNHEY and CDR2 SVGEGT come from the germline V gene. CDR3 bases: TGTGCCAGCAGTTACTCGATGCCAGGAACCTATGGCTACACCTTC. Protein product: CASSYSMPGTYGYTF.

Within the sample, this clonotype is medium-sized. This sequence joins TRBV19 and TRBJ1-4; TRBD1 matches at 7 bases. Trimming took 4 bases from V and 4 from J; bases not matched to a gene: 15. CDR3 length: 18 amino acids. Germline values: CDR1 LNHDA, CDR2 SQIVND (reference sequence). The CDR3 bases are TGTGCCAGTAGTAACATCAAGATAAGGGACAGAAATAATGAAAAACTGTTTTTT. Its translation is CASSNIKIRDRNNEKLFF.

This chain connects TRBV12-3 or TRBV12-4 to TRBJ2-1; TRBD1 or TRBD2 may be the D gene (5 bases each). This CDR3 region has 13 residues. Trimming took 7 bases from V and 13 from J, leaving 20 bases between them. The CDR3 region has the DNA TGTGCCAGCATTATACGGGGCCGAAGATCTCAGTTCTTC. As protein: CASIIRGRRSQFF.

This clonotype is categorized as medium-sized. This chain uses TRBV20-1 with TRBJ1-6; D call uncertain. Per germline, CDR1 DFQATT and CDR2 SNEGSKA (reference sequence). Trimming pared 6 bases from V and 7 bases from J, leaving 13 bases between. The CDR3 has 13 amino acids. The CDR3 region is CSALGRGNSPLHF. CDR3 coding DNA: TGCAGTGCGCTTGGCCGGGGAAATTCACCCCTCCACTTT.

This clonotype is medium-sized (0.01 to 0.1%). The J gene is TRBJ1-5, the V gene TRBV30, with D maybe TRBD1 (5 bases). From germline, CDR1 is GTSNPN and CDR2 SVGIG (reference sequence). The CDR3 is 13 residues long. V lost 2 bases and J 6 bases, leaving 11 bases between the germline ends. CDR3 sequence (DNA): TGTGCCTGGAGTCCGGGGCCGGGTCAGCCCCAGCATTTT. Protein: CAWSPGPGQPQHF.

By share of the sample, this clonotype is medium-sized (0.01 to 0.1%). This rearrangement joins TRBV6-6 to TRBJ1-2, with D possibly TRBD1 on 6 matching bases. CDR3 size: 15 residues. CDR1 and CDR2 (germline): MNHNY, SVGAGI (reference sequence). Trimming removed 6 bases at V and 8 bases at J, with 22 bases between. Written as DNA, the CDR3 is TGTGCCAGCAGCCCATTGGAGGTTGCCGGGACAGGCTACACCTTC. Protein: CASSPLEVAGTGYTF.

This clonotype counts as medium-sized. This chain joins TRBV28 and TRBJ1-5; D is unresolved. The CDR3 spans 14 residues. The germline V gene encodes CDR1 MDHEN and CDR2 SYDVKM. V lost 3 bases to trimming and J lost 6 bases, with 12 bases between them. The CDR3 loop reads CASSFTGSGQPQHF. The CDR3 nucleotides read TGTGCCAGCAGTTTCACGGGGAGCGGTCAGCCCCAGCATTTT.

This clonotype occurred many times. CDR3 in DNA: TGCAGTGCTAGCCGCGGGGCCCAAGAGACCCAGTACTTC. Translation gives CSASRGAQETQYF. V is TRBV20-1 and J is TRBJ2-5, with D possibly being TRBD2 (6 bases). The CDR3 has 13 amino acids. V lost 3 bases to trimming and J lost 1 base, with 9 bases between them. Per the germline V gene, CDR1 is DFQATT and CDR2 is SNEGSKA (reference sequence).

By share, this clonotype ranks as medium-sized. The chain uses TRBV6-1 and TRBJ1-1, with D perhaps TRBD1 (6 bases). V lost 3 bases and J 0 bases, leaving 14 bases between the germline ends. This CDR3 region has 16 residues. CDR1 is MNHNS, CDR2 SASEGT, per germline. This CDR3 is CASSDDTGRMNTEAFF. In DNA, the CDR3 is TGTGCCAGCAGTGATGATACAGGGAGGATGAACACTGAAGCTTTCTTT.

This clonotype appeared many times. The CDR3 DNA sequence: TGTGCCAGCAGACGGGACAGCGACGACAGAGCTTTCTTT. Encoded protein: CASRRDSDDRAFF. This chain uses TRBV6-6 with TRBJ1-1, with 7 nucleotides matching TRBD1. Germline trimming cut 6 bases from V and 10 bases from J; bases unmatched to any gene: 11. Per germline, CDR1 MNHNY and CDR2 SVGAGI (reference sequence). The CDR3 has 13 amino acids.

Judged by abundance, this clonotype is medium-sized. The rearrangement joins TRBV7-2 to TRBJ1-5; 8 bases map to TRBD1. CDR3 size: 17 residues. The ends lost 0 bases at V and 2 bases at J; junction bases unmatched: 6. Germline V lookup: CDR1 SGHTA, CDR2 FQGNSA. DNA for the CDR3: TGTGCCAGCAGCTTAGCAGGGGGGGGACAGGGCAATCAGCCCCAGCATTTT. It encodes CASSLAGGGQGNQPQHF.

This clonotype was observed a handful of times. The chain is built from TRBV20-1 and TRBJ2-5; D is perhaps TRBD2 (6 bases). The V end was cut by 1 base, the J end by 5 bases, with 17 bases between. Per the germline V gene, CDR1 is DFQATT and CDR2 is SNEGSKA (reference sequence). The CDR3 spans 15 residues. Written as DNA, the CDR3 is TGCAGTGCTAGAGCATTCACGGGGCTAGCGGAGACCCAGTACTTC. Residues: CSARAFTGLAETQYF.